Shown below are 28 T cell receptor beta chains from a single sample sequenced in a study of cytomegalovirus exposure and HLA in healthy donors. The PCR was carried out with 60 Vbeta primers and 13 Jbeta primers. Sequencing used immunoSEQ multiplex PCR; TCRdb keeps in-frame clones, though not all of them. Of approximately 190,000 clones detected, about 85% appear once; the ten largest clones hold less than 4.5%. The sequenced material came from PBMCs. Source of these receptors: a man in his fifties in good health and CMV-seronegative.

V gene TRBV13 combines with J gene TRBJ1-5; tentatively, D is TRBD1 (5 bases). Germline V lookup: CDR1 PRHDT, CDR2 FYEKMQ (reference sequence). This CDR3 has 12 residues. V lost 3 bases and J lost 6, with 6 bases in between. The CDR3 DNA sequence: TGTGCCAGCAGCTTTCAGGGTCAGCCCCAGCATTTT. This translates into CASSFQGQPQHF. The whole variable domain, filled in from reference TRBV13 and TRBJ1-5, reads AAGVIQSPRHLIKEKRETATLKCYPIPRHDTVYWYQQGPGQDPQFLISFYEKMQSDKGSIPDRFSAQQFSDYHSELNMSSLELGDSALYFCASSFQGQPQHFGDGTRLSIL.

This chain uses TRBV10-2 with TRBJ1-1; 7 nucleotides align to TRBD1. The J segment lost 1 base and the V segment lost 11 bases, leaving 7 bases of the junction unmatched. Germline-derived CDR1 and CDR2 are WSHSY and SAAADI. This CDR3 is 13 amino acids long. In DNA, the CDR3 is TGCGCCGGGAAACAGGGGAAGAACACTGAAGCTTTCTTT. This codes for CAGKQGKNTEAFF.

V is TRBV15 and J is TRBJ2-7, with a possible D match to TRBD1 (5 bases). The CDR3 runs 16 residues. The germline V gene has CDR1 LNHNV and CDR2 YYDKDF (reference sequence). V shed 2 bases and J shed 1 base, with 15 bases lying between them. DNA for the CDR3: TGTGCCACCAGCAGACTGATGGGTGGGGCGTCCTACGAGCAGTACTTC. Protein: CATSRLMGGASYEQYF. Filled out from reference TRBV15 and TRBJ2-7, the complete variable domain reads DAMVIQNPRYQVTQFGKPVTLSCSQTLNHNVMYWYQQKSSQAPKLLFHYYDKDFNNEADTPDNFQSRRPNTSFCFLDIRSPGLGDTAMYLCATSRLMGGASYEQYFGPGTRLTVT.

CDR3 residues: CASSLGSGEETQYF. CDR3 bases: TGTGCCAGCAGCTTAGGTAGCGGGGAAGAGACCCAGTACTTC. This chain connects TRBV2 to TRBJ2-5, with TRBD2 matching 8 bases. From germline, CDR1 is SNHLY and CDR2 FYNNEI. There are 14 residues in the CDR3. The ends lost 6 bases at V and 3 bases at J; junction bases unmatched: 6.

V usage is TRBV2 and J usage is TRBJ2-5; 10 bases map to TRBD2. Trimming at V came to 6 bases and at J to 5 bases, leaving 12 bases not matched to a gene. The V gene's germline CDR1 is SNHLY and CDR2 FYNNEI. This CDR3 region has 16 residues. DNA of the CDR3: TGTGCCAGCAGGCCGGGGGGAGCGGGGGGGCAGGAGACCCAGTACTTC. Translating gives CASRPGGAGGQETQYF.

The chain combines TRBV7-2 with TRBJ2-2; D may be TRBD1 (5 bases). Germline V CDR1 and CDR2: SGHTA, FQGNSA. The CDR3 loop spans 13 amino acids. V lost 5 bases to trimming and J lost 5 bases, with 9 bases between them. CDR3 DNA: TGTGCCAGCAGCCCAGACAGAACCGGGGAGCTGTTTTTT. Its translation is CASSPDRTGELFF.

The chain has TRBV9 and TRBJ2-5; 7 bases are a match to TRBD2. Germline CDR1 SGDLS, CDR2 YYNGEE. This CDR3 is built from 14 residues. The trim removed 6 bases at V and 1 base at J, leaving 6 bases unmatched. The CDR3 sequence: CASTSGGGQETQYF. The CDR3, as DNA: TGTGCCAGCACAAGTGGGGGGGGCCAAGAGACCCAGTACTTC.

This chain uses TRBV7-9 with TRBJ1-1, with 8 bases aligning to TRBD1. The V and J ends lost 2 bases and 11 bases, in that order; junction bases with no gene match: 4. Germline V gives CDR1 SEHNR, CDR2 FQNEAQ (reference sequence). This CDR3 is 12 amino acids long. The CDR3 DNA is TGTGCCAGCAGCTTAAGGACAGGGAGGGCTTTCTTT. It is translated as CASSLRTGRAFF.

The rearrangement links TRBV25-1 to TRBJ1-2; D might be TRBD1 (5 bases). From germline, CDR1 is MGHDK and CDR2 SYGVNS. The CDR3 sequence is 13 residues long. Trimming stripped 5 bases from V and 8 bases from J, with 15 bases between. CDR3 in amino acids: CASSTGKGTGYTF. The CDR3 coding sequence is TGTGCCAGCAGTACAGGAAAGGGTACCGGCTACACCTTC.

For the CDR3, the DNA is TGTGCCAGCAGTTTAGGGACAGGGGCGTGGGAGCAGTACTTC. Translated: CASSLGTGAWEQYF. The V gene is TRBV27, the J gene TRBJ2-7, with TRBD1 identical over 10 bases. The length of the CDR3 is 14 residues. V lost 2 bases and J lost 7; bases outside the gene matches: 5. Germline V gives CDR1 MNHEY, CDR2 SMNVEV (reference sequence).

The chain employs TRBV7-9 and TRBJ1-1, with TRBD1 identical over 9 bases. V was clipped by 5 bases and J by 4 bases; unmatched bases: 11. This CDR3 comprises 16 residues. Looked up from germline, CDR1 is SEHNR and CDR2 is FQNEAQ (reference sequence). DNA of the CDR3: TGTGCCAGCAGCATCCGGGACAGGGTCGGAGGCACTGAAGCTTTCTTT. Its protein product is CASSIRDRVGGTEAFF.

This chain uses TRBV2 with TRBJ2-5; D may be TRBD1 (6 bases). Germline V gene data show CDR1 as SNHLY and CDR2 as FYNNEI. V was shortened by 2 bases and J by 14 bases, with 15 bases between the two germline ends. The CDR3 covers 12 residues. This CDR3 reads CASSEWDTGIYF. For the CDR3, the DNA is TGTGCCAGCAGTGAATGGGACACAGGAATCTACTTC.

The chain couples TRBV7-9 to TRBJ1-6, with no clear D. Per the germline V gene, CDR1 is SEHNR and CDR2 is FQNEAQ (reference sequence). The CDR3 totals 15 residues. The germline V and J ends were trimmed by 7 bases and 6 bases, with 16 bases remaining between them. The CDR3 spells CASNPDRGGNSPLHF. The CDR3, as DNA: TGTGCCAGCAACCCCGACCGAGGAGGTAATTCACCCCTCCACTTT. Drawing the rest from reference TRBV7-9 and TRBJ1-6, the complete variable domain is DTGVSQNPRHKITKRGQNVTFRCDPISEHNRLYWYRQTLGQGPEFLTYFQNEAQLEKSRLLSDRFSAERPKGSFSTLEIQRTEQGDSAMYLCASNPDRGGNSPLHFGNGTRLTVT.

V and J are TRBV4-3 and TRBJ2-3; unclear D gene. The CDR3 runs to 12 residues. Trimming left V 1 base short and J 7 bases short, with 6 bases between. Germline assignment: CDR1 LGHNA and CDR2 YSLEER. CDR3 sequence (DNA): TGCGCCAGCAGCCAAGCGGGTAATACGCAGTATTTT. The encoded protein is CASSQAGNTQYF.

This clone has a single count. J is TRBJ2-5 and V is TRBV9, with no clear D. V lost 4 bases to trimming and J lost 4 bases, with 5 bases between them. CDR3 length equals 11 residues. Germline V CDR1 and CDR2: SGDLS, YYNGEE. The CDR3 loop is CASSSRETQYF. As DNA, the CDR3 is TGTGCCAGCAGCTCCAGAGAGACCCAGTACTTC. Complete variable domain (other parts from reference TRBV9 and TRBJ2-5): DSGVTQTPKHLITATGQRVTLRCSPRSGDLSVYWYQQSLDQGLQFLIQYYNGEERAKGNILERFSAQQFPDLHSELNLSSLELGDSALYFCASSSRETQYFGPGTRLLVL.

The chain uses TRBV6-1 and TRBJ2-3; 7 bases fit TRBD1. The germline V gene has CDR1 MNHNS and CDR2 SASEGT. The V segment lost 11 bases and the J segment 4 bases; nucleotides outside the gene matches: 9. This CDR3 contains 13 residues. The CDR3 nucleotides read TGTGCCTCCCAGGAGAGGGGGCCAGATACGCAGTATTTT. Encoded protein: CASQERGPDTQYF.

The CDR3: CASSPMTGGNTEAFF. The CDR3 DNA is TGTGCCAGCTCACCCATGACAGGGGGTAACACTGAAGCTTTCTTT. The genes are TRBV18 and TRBJ1-1, with 9 bases identical to TRBD1. This CDR3 has 15 amino acids. The V gene end was trimmed by 3 bases and the J gene end by 2 bases; junction bases not matched to a gene: 4. CDR1 is KGHSH and CDR2 is LQKENI in the germline V gene. Full variable domain (missing parts from reference TRBV18 and TRBJ1-1): NAGVMQNPRHLVRRRGQEARLRCSPMKGHSHVYWYRQLPEEGLKFMVYLQKENIIDESGMPKERFSAEFPKEGPSILRIQQVVRGDSAAYFCASSPMTGGNTEAFFGQGTRLTVV.

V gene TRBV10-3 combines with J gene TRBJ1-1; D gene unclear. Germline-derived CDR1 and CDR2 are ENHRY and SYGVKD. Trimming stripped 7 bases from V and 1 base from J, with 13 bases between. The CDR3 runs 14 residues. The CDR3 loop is CAINEGQRNTEAFF. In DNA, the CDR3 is TGTGCCATCAACGAGGGCCAGAGGAACACTGAAGCTTTCTTT.

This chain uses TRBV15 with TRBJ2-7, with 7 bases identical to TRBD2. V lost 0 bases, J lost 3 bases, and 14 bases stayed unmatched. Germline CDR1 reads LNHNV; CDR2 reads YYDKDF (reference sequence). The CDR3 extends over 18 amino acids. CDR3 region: CATSRDGAGTKNFYEQYF. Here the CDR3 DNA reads TGTGCCACCAGCAGAGATGGTGCCGGGACTAAAAATTTCTACGAGCAGTACTTC.

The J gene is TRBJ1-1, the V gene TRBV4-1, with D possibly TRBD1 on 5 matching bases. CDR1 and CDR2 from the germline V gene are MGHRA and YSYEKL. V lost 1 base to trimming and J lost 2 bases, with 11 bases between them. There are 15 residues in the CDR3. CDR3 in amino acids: CASSQGVGANTEAFF. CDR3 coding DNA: TGCGCCAGCAGCCAAGGGGTAGGGGCCAACACTGAAGCTTTCTTT.

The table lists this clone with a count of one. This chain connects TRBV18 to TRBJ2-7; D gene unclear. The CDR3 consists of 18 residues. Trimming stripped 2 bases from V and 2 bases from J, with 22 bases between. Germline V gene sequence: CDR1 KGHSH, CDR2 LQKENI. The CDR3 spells CASSPSLQSVWRPYEQYF. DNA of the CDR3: TGTGCCAGCTCACCATCTTTGCAGTCCGTGTGGAGACCCTACGAGCAGTACTTC.

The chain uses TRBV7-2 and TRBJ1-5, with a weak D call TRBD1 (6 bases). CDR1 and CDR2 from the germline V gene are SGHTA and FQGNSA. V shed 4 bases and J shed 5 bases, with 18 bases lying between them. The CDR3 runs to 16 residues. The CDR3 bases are TGTGCCAGCAGCTCGAGGTGGGGGGGCCGCTATCAGCCCCAGCATTTT. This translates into CASSSRWGGRYQPQHF.

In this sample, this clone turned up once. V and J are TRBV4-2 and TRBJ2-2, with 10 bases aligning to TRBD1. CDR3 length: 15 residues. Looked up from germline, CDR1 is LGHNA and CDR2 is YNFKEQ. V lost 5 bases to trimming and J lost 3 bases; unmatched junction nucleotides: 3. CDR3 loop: CASSYGTGDTGELFF. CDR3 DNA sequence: TGTGCCAGCAGCTACGGGACAGGGGACACCGGGGAGCTGTTTTTT.

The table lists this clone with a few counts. The CDR3 DNA is TGTGCCAGCAGCCGAGCGGGGGCCGAAGGGACCCAGTACTTC. It translates to CASSRAGAEGTQYF. This sequence joins TRBV7-9 and TRBJ2-5, with 8 bases that match TRBD2. Trimming at V came to 5 bases and at J to 7 bases, leaving 9 bases not matched to a gene. Germline CDR1 and CDR2: SEHNR and FQNEAQ (reference sequence). The CDR3 contains 14 residues.

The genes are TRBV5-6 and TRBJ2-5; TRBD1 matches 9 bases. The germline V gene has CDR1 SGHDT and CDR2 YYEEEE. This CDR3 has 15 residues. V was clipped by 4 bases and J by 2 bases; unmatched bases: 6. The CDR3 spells CASSTDRGRQETQYF. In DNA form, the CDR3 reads TGTGCCAGCAGCACTGACAGGGGGAGGCAAGAGACCCAGTACTTC.

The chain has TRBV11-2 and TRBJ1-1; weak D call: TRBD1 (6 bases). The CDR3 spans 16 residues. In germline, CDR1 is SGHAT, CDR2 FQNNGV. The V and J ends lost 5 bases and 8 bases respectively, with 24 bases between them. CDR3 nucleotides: TGTGCCAGCAGCGCGCCGAGGAAGGGGGTGATAGACGAAGCTTTCTTT. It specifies CASSAPRKGVIDEAFF.

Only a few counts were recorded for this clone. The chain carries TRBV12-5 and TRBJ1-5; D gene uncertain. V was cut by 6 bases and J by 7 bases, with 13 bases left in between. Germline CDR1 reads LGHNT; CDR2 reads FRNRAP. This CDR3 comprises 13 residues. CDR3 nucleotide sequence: TGTGCTAGTGGCCCCCGGGAGAACCAGCCCCAGCATTTT. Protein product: CASGPRENQPQHF. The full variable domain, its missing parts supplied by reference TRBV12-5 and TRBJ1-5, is DARVTQTPRHKVTEMGQEVTMRCQPILGHNTVFWYRQTMMQGLELLAYFRNRAPLDDSGMPKDRFSAEMPDATLATLKIQPSEPRDSAVYFCASGPRENQPQHFGDGTRLSIL.

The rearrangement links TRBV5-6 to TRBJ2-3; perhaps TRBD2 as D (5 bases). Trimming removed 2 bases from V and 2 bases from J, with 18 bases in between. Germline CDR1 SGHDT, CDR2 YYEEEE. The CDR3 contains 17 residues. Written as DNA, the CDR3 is TGTGCCAGCAGCTTTCCCGGGGTGATGGGGTACACAGATACGCAGTATTTT. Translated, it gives CASSFPGVMGYTDTQYF.